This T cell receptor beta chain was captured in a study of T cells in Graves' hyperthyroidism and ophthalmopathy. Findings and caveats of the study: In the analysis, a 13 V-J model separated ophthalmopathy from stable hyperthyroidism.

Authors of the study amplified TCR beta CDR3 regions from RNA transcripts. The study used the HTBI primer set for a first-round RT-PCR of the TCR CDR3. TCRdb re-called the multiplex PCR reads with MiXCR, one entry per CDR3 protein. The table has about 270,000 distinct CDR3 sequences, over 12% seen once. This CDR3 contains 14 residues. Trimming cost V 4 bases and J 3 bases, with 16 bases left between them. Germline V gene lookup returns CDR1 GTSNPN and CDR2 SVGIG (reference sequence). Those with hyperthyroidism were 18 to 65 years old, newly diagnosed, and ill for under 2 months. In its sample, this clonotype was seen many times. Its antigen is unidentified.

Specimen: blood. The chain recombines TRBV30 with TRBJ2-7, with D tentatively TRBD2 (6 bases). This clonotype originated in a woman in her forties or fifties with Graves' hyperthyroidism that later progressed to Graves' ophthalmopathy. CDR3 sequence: CAWTPGGLVYEQYF. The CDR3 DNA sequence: TGTGCCTGGACCCCTGGAGGGTTGGTCTACGAGCAGTACTTC.